This T cell receptor (beta chain) originates from a study of human T cells and chemical hapten exposure. This sample's time point: patch test 2, 6 weeks after DPC sensitization. Regarding treatment: therapeutic diphenylcyclopropenone sensitization with weekly scalp DPC. The study's findings and limits: Given that the donors had alopecia, their immune response may differ from that seen in healthy people. Expanded TCR sets contained significantly more large CDR3 similarity clusters than controls.

Using its own MiXCR run on the RACE reads, TCRdb lists one record per CDR3 protein. The top ten clones hold approximately 2.3% of a sample with 84,000 or so distinct CDR3 sequences, more than 8.5% of them seen once. Germline lookup yields CDR1 DFQATT and CDR2 SNEGSKA (reference sequence). The CDR3 runs to 15 residues. With V trimmed by 0 bases and J by 5 bases, 9 bases remained unmatched. This clonotype was observed a few times. Its specificity is not known. V is TRBV20-1 and J is TRBJ2-5; the match to TRBD2 covers 7 bases. Material: whole blood, obtained in connection with sensitization to the hapten diphenylcyclopropenone (DPC). The sequence derives from a young woman with alopecia areata. Some clones in this sample may be carry-over from other donors' samples. The CDR3 loop reads CSARDLRTSAETQYF. CDR3 sequence (DNA): TGCAGTGCTAGAGATTTGCGAACTAGCGCGGAGACCCAGTACTTC.